This TCR beta chain was found in a study of radiotherapy plus CTLA-4 blockade in lung cancer. Only in-frame clones appear in the TCRdb table, and some are missing; sequencing was by immunoSEQ multiplex PCR. Of just under 60,000 clones listed, 77% are singletons. The germline V and J ends were trimmed by 6 bases and 4 bases, with 12 bases remaining between them. CDR1 and CDR2 (germline): SQVTM, ANQGSEA. The CDR3 sequence is 12 residues long. This chain uses TRBV29-1 with TRBJ1-1, with D possibly TRBD1 on 6 matching bases. Sample: peripheral blood, taken from a patient treated with radiotherapy plus ipilimumab. This clonotype was obtained from a human donor with non-small cell lung cancer who had a partial response to radiotherapy plus ipilimumab. CDR3 in DNA: TGCAGCGTCAGGGGTACGGGCACTGAAGCTTTCTTT. Amino acid sequence: CSVRGTGTEAFF.